This T cell receptor (beta chain) was found in a study of regulatory T cells in long-lasting Graves disease. Regarding the study as a whole: Relative to new patients (approximately 1,000), persistent patients exhibited greater sharing of public clonotypes (around 2,800). TRBV28, TRBJ1-2 and TRBJ2-5 emerged as the favored segments in persistent disease.

The V end was cut by 7 bases, the J end by 2 bases, with 11 bases between. The germline V gene encodes CDR1 SNHLY and CDR2 FYNNEI. The length of the CDR3 is 14 residues. Indicated time point: persistent/refractory GD, antithyroid drugs over 5 years with positive TRAb. PBMCs were the source of the RNA used for TCR sequencing. For TCR beta, libraries came from iRepertoire HTBI primers and Arm-PCR of CDR3 regions. MiXCR, run by TCRdb on the multiplex PCR reads, gives a single entry per CDR3 protein. The sample lists 600,000 to 800,000 distinct CDR3 sequences; 25% to 35% were seen once. This clonotype was seen ten or more times. Its antigen remains unidentified.

The sequence derives from a female donor with Graves disease. The source was peripheral blood mononuclear cells (PBMCs), collected when the disease was refractory, from a patient treated with antithyroid drugs. This sequence joins TRBV2 and TRBJ2-2; D possibly corresponds to TRBD2 (5 bases). The CDR3 loop is CASTVLANTGELFF. Here the CDR3 DNA reads TGTGCCAGCACGGTCCTAGCAAACACCGGGGAGCTGTTTTTT.